This record looks at one TCR beta chain sequence and its context. The antigen remains unidentified. A read error may explain this, as a much larger clone is one base away. This record comes from a study of T cells after yellow fever vaccination. Study-wide findings and caveats: Re-detected after boosting: most primary clones, 96% of CD4 and around 86% of CD8. Though it reached lower strength, the secondary response hit its peak faster, day 5 versus 15.

TCRdb itself ran the 5' RACE reads through MiXCR, one entry per CDR3 protein. The table records 200,000 to 300,000 distinct CDR3 sequences, approximately 6.3% of them present only once. The sequence derives from a man aged 30 to 45 who received the YFV17D yellow fever vaccine. The specimen comprised CD4+ T cells sorted from PBMCs, sampled on the day of the yellow fever booster vaccination.

CDR3 sequence (DNA): TGTGCCAGCAGCGCCCCGGGACTAGGCAAAAACATTCAGTACTTC. This encodes CASSAPGLGKNIQYF. The chain links TRBV3-1 to TRBJ2-4, with 8 bases that match TRBD2. V shed 5 bases, J shed 3 bases, and the junction held 6 bases outside the gene matches. CDR1 and CDR2 (germline): LGHDT, YNNKEL (reference sequence). The CDR3 consists of 15 residues.